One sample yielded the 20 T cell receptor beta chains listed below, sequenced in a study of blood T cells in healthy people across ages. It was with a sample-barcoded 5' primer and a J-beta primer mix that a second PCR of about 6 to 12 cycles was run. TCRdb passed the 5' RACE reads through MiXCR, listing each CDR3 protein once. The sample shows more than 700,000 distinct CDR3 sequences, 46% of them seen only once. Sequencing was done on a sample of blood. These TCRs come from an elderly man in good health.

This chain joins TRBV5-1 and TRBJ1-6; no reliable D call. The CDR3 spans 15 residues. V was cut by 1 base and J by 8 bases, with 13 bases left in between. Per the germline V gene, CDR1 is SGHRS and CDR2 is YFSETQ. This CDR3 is CASSLIPNLDSPLHF. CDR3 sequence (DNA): TGCGCCAGCAGCTTGATCCCCAATTTGGATTCACCCCTCCACTTT.

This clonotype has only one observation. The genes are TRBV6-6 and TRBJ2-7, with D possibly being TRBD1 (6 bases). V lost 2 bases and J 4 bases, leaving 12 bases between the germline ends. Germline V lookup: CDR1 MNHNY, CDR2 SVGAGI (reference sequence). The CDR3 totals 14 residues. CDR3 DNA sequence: TGTGCCAGCAGTTACCCCAGGGGCGAGTACGAGCAGTACTTC. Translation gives CASSYPRGEYEQYF.

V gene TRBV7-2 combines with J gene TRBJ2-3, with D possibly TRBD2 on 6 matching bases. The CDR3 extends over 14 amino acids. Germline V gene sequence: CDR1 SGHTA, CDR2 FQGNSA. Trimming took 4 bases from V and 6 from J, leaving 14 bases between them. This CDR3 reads CASSSHSRGDTQYF. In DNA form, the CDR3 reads TGTGCCAGCAGCTCCCATTCTCGGGGGGATACGCAGTATTTT.

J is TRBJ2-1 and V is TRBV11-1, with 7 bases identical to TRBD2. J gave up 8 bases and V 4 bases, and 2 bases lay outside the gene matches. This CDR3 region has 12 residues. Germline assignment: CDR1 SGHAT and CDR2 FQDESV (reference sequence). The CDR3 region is CASSYAGDEQFF. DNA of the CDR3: TGTGCCAGCAGCTACGCGGGGGATGAGCAGTTCTTC.

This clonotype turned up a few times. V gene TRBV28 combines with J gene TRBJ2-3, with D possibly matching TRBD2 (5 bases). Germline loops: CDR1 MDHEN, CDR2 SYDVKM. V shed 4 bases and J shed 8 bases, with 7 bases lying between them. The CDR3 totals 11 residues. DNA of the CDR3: TGTGCCAGCAGTTCGGCGGGTACGCAGTATTTT. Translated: CASSSAGTQYF.

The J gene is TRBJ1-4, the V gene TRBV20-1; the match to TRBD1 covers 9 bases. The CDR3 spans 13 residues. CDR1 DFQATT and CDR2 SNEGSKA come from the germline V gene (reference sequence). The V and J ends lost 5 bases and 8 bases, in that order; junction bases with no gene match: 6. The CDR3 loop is CSAQDRGGEKLFF. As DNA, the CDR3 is TGCAGTGCTCAGGACAGGGGTGGGGAAAAACTGTTTTTT.

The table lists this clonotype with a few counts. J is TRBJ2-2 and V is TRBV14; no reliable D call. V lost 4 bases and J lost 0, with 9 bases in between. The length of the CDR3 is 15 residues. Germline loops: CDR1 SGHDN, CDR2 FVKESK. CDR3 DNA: TGTGCCAGCAGCCCCTTTAACTCGAACACCGGGGAGCTGTTTTTT. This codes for CASSPFNSNTGELFF.

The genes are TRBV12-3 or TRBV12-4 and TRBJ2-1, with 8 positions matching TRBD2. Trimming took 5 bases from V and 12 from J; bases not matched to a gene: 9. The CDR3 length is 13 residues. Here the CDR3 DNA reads TGTGCCAGCAGTAGCGGGAGTCGGTTGGGGCAGTTCTTC. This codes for CASSSGSRLGQFF.

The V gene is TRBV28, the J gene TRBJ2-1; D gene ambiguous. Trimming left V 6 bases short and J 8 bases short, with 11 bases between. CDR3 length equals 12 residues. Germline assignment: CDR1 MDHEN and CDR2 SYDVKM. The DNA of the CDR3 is TGTGCCAGCAGACCGTCGGGTCATGAGCAGTTCTTC. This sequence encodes CASRPSGHEQFF.

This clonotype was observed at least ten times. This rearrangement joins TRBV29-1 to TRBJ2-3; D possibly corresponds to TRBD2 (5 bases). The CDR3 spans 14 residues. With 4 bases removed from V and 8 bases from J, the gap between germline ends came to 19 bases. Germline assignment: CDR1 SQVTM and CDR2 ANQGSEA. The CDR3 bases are TGCAGCGTTGGGGTAGCGTTGACTTCGGGTACGCAGTATTTT. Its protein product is CSVGVALTSGTQYF.

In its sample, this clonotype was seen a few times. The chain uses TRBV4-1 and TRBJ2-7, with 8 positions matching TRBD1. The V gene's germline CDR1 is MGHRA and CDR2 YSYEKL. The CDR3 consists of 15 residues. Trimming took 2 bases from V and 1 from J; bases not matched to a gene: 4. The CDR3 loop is CASSQTGGKSYEQYF. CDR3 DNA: TGCGCCAGCAGCCAAACAGGGGGGAAGTCCTACGAGCAGTACTTC.

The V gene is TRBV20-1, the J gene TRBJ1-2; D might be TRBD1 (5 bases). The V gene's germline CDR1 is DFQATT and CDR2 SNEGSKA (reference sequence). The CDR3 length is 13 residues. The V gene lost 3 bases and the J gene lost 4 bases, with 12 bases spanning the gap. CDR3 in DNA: TGCAGTGCTAGTGAGGGGCGCGGCTATGGCTACACCTTC. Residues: CSASEGRGYGYTF.

The CDR3 sequence is CASSLGAGGLYEQYF. The CDR3 DNA sequence: TGTGCCAGCAGCTTGGGGGCAGGAGGACTCTACGAGCAGTACTTC. This chain connects TRBV5-5 to TRBJ2-7, with D possibly matching TRBD2 (5 bases). The CDR3 loop spans 15 amino acids. Germline CDR1 is SGHKS and CDR2 is YYEKEE (reference sequence). The ends were cut back, 0 bases at V and 3 bases at J, with 13 bases in the middle.

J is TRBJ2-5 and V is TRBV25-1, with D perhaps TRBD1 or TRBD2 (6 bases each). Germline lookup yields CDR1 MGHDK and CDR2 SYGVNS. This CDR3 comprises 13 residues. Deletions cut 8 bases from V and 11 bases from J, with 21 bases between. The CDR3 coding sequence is TGTGCCAGCGGACTACAGGGAGAGAATGAGCAGTACTTC. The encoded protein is CASGLQGENEQYF.

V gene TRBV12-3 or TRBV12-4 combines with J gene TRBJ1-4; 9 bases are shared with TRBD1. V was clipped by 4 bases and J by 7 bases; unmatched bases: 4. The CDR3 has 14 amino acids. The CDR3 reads CASSSRQGVEKLFF. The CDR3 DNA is TGTGCCAGCAGTTCCCGACAGGGGGTTGAAAAACTGTTTTTT.

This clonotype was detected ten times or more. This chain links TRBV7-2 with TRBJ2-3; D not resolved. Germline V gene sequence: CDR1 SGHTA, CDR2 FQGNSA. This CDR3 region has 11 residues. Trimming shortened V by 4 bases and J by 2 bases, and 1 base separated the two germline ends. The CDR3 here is CASSSTDTQYF. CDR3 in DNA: TGTGCCAGCAGCTCCACAGATACGCAGTATTTT. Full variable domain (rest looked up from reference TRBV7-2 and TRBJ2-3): GAGVSQSPSNKVTEKGKDVELRCDPISGHTALYWYRQSLGQGLEFLIYFQGNSAPDKSGLPSDRFSAERTGGSVSTLTIQRTQQEDSAVYLCASSSTDTQYFGPGTRLTVL.

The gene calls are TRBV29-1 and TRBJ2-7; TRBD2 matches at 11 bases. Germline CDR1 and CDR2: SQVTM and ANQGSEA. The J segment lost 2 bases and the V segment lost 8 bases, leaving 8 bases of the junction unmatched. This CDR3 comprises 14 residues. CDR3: CSFSGTSGPYEQYF. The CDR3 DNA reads TGCAGCTTTTCCGGGACTAGCGGTCCCTACGAGCAGTACTTC.

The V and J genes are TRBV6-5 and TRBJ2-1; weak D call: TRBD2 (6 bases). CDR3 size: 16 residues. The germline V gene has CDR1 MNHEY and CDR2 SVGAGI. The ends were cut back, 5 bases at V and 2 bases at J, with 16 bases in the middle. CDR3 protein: CASSPEGGNTYNEQFF. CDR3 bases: TGTGCCAGCAGTCCGGAGGGCGGGAATACCTACAATGAGCAGTTCTTC.

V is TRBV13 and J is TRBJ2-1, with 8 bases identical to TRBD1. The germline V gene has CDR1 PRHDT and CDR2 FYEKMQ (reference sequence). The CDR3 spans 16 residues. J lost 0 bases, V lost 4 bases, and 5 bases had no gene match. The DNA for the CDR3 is TGTGCCAGCAGCTACCGGACAGGGAGCTCCTACAATGAGCAGTTCTTC. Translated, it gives CASSYRTGSSYNEQFF.

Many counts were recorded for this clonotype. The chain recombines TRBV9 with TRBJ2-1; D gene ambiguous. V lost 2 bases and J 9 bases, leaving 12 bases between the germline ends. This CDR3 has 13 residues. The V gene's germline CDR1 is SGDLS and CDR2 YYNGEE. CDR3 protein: CASSVLKWGEQFF. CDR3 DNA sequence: TGTGCCAGCAGCGTCCTCAAGTGGGGTGAGCAGTTCTTC.